The T cell receptor beta chain described here comes from a study of identical twins. Study-wide results and limits: Insertions were fewer in abundant cord blood beta clonotypes, whereas memory repertoires showed none of this pattern.

V lost 3 bases to trimming and J lost 0 bases, with 5 bases between them. Germline V CDR1 and CDR2: MGHDK, SYGVNS. The CDR3 length is 14 residues. Via MiXCR, TCRdb re-called the 5' RACE reads, giving one row per CDR3 protein. The sample comprises about 530,000 distinct CDR3 sequences, about a fifth of which are singletons, and approximately 0.52% rests with the top ten. This clonotype was picked up a small number of times. Its antigen is undetermined. This sample also belongs to another study, concerning yellow fever vaccine responses in identical twins.

This TCR was sampled from a woman aged 18-29 years in good health. Sequenced material: CD4+ T cells sorted from blood. The chain is built from TRBV25-1 and TRBJ1-4; D gene ambiguous. The CDR3: CASSDTTTNEKLFF. CDR3 nucleotide sequence: TGTGCCAGCAGTGACACGACAACTAATGAAAAACTGTTTTTT.